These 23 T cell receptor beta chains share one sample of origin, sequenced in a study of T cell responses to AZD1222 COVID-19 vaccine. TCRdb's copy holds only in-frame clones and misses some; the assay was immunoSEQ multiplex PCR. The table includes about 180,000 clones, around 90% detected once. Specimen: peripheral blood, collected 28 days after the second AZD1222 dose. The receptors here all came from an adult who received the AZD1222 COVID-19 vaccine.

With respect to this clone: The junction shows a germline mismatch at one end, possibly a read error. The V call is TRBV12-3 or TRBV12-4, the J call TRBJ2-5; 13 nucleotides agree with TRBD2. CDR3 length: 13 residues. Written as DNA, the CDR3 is TGTGCCAGCAGCCTTCCGCCGGGACTAGCGGGAAACTTC. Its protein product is CASSLPPGLAGNF.

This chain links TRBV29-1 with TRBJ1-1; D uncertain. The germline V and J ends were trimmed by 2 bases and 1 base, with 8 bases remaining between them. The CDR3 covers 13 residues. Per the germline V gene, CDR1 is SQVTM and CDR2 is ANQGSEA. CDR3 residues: CSVEMRKNTEAFF. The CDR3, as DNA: TGCAGCGTTGAAATGAGGAAGAACACTGAAGCTTTCTTT.

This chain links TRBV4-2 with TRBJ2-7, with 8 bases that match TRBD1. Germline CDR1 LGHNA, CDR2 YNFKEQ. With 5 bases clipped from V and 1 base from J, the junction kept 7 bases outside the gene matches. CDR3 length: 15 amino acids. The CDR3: CASSNLRQGSYEQYF. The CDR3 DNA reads TGTGCCAGCAGCAACCTGCGACAGGGGTCCTACGAGCAGTACTTC.

CDR3 nucleotide sequence: TGTGCCAGCAGTGAAGCTGGGACTAGCGGAAGTGAGACCCAGTACTTC. This codes for CASSEAGTSGSETQYF. The rearrangement links TRBV6-1 to TRBJ2-5; 11 bases line up with TRBD2. The CDR3 extends over 16 amino acids. The ends lost 0 bases at V and 5 bases at J; junction bases unmatched: 5. The germline gives CDR1 MNHNS, CDR2 SASEGT.

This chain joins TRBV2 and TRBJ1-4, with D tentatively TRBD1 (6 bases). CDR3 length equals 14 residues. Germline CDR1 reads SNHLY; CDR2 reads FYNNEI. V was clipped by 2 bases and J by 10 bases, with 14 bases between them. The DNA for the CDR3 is TGTGCCAGCAGTGAACCCGGACAGTGGGTAAAACTGTTTTTT. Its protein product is CASSEPGQWVKLFF.

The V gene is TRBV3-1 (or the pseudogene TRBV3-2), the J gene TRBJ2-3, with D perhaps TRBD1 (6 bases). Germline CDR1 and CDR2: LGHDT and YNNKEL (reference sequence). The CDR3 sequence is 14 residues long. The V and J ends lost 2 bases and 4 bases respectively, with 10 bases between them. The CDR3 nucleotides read TGTGCCAGCAGCCAACCGGGACATGCAGATACGCAGTATTTT. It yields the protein CASSQPGHADTQYF.

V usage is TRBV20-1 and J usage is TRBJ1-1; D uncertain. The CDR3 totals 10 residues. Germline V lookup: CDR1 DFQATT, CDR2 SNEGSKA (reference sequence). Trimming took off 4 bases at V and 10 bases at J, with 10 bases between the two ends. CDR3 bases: TGCAGTGCTAATAGACGGGGAGCTTTCTTT. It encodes CSANRRGAFF.

CDR3 sequence: CASSLGAGRNEKLFF. CDR3 nucleotide sequence: TGTGCCAGCAGCTTAGGGGCAGGGAGGAATGAAAAACTGTTTTTT. The chain recombines TRBV7-6 with TRBJ1-4; possibly TRBD1 for D (5 bases). V was shortened by 1 base and J by 5 bases, with 11 bases between the two germline ends. The length of the CDR3 is 15 residues. Germline V CDR1 and CDR2: SGHVS, FNYEAQ.

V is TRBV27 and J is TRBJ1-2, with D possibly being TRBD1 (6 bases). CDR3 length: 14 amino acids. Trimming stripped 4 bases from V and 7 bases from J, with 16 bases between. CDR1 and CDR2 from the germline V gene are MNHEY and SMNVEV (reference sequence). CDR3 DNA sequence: TGTGCCAGCAGTTCACGTCCCAGGGGAAGTGGCTACACCTTC. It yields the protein CASSSRPRGSGYTF.

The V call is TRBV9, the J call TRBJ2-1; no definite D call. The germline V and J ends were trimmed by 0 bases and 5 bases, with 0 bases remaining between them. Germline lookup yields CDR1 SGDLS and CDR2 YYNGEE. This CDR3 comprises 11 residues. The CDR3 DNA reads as TGTGCCAGCAGCGTAGACAATGAGCAGTTCTTC. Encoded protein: CASSVDNEQFF.

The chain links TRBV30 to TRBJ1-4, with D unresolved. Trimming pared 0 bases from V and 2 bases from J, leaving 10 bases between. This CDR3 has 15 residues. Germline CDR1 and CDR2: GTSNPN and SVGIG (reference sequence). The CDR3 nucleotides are TGTGCCTGGAGTGTCCCCGGGGTGACTAATGAAAAACTGTTTTTT. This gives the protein CAWSVPGVTNEKLFF.

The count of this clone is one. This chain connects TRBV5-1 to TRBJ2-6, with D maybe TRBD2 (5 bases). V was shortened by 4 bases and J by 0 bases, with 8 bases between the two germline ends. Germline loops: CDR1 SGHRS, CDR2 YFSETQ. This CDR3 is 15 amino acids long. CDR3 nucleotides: TGCGCCAGCAGCAACGGGGACTCTGGGGCCAACGTCCTGACTTTC. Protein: CASSNGDSGANVLTF.

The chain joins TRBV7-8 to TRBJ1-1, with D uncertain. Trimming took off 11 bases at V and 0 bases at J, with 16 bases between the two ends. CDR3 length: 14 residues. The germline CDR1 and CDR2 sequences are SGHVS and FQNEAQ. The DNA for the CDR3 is TGTGCCCCCCTTTCGGTAACCATGAACACTGAAGCTTTCTTT. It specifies CAPLSVTMNTEAFF. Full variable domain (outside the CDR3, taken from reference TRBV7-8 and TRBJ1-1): GAGVSQSPRYKVAKRGQDVALRCDPISGHVSLFWYQQALGQGPEFLTYFQNEAQLDKSGLPSDRFFAERPEGSVSTLKIQRTQQEDSAVYLCAPLSVTMNTEAFFGQGTRLTVV.

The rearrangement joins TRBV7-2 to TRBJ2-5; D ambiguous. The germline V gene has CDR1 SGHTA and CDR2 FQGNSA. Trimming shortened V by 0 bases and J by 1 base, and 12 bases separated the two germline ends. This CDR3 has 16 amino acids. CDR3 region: CASSLAGRLIQETQYF. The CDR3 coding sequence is TGTGCCAGCAGCTTAGCGGGCAGGCTAATCCAAGAGACCCAGTACTTC.

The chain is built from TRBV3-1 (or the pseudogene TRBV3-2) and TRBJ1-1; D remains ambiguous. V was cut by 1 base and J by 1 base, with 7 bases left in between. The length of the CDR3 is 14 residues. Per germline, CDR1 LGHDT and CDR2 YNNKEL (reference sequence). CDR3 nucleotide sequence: TGTGCCAGCAGCCAAGCGGCACAGAACACTGAAGCTTTCTTT. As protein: CASSQAAQNTEAFF.

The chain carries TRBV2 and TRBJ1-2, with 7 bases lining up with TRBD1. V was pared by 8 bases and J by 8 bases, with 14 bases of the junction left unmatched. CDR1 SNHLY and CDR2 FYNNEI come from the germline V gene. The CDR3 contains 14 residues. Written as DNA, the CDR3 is TGTGCCAGCGCGGACTTTACAGGGGAGTGGGGCTACACCTTC. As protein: CASADFTGEWGYTF.

The CDR3 reads CASSSTDYGYTF. In nucleotides, the CDR3 is TGTGCCAGCAGTTCGACAGACTATGGCTACACCTTC. The chain joins TRBV12-3 or TRBV12-4 to TRBJ1-2; maybe TRBD1 (5 bases). V dropped 4 bases and J dropped 3 bases, with 6 bases sitting between them. The CDR3 is 12 amino acids.

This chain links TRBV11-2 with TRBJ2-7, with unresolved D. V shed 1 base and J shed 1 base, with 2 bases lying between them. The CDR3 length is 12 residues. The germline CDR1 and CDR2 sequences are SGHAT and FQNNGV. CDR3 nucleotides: TGTGCCAGCAGCTTAGGTTCCTACGAGCAGTACTTC. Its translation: CASSLGSYEQYF.

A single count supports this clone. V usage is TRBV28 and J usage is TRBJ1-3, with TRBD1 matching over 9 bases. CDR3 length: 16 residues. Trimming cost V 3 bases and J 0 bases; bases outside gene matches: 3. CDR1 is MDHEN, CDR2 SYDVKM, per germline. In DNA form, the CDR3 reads TGTGCCAGCAGTTTTGGGACAGGGACCTCTGGAAACACCATATATTTT. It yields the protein CASSFGTGTSGNTIYF.

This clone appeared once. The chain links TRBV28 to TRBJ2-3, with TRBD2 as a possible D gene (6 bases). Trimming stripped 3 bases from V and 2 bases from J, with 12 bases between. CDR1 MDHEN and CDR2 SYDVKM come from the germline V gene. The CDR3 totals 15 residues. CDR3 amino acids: CASSLRGGFTDTQYF. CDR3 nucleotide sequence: TGTGCCAGCAGTTTGAGGGGAGGATTCACAGATACGCAGTATTTT.

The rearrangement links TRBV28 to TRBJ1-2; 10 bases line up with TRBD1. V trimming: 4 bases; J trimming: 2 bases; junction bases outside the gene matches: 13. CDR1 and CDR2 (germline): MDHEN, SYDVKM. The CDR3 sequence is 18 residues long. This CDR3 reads CASSSTGTGAFFNYGYTF. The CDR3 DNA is TGTGCCAGCAGTTCCACCGGGACAGGGGCGTTCTTCAACTATGGCTACACCTTC.

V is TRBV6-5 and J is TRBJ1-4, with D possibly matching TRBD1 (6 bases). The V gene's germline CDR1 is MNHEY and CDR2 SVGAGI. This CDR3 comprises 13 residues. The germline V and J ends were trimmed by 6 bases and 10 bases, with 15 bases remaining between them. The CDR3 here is CASRSGAGGKLFF. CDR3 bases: TGTGCCAGCAGGTCAGGGGCCGGGGGAAAACTGTTTTTT.

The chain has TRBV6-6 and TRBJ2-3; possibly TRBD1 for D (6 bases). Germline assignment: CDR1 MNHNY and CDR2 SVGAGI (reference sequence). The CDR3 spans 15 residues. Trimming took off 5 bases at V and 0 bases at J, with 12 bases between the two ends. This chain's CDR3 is CASSLQGTSTDTQYF. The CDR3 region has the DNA TGTGCCAGCAGTCTACAGGGAACTAGCACAGATACGCAGTATTTT.